These 4 T cell receptor beta chains came from one sample sequenced in a study of blood T cell repertoires in COVID-19. The assay was immunoSEQ multiplex PCR, and TCRdb's table has in-frame clones only and misses some. The table records hundreds of thousands of clones, 83% of them present only once. Material: PBMCs or T cells enriched from blood (not recorded which). These receptors came from a woman in her fifties or sixties who had been exposed to COVID-19.

The chain links TRBV7-3 to TRBJ1-1; D is perhaps TRBD1 (5 bases). CDR3 length: 13 amino acids. In germline, CDR1 is SGHTA, CDR2 FQGTGA. Trimming cost V 3 bases and J 1 base, with 6 bases left between them. CDR3 bases: TGTGCCAGCAGCTTTACAGGGAACACTGAAGCTTTCTTT. This sequence encodes CASSFTGNTEAFF.

The rearrangement uses TRBV6-1 and TRBJ1-2, with 7 bases identical to TRBD1. This CDR3 has 16 residues. V gave up 1 base and J gave up 3 bases; unmatched junction bases: 8. CDR1 MNHNS and CDR2 SASEGT come from the germline V gene. CDR3 DNA: TGTGCCAGCAGTGAAGGCCGGACAGGCACATACTATGGCTACACCTTC. Translating it yields CASSEGRTGTYYGYTF.

This clone has just a few counts. In nucleotides, the CDR3 is TGCGCCAGCAGCCAATCAGGACAGGGGATCTATGGCTACACCTTC. It translates to CASSQSGQGIYGYTF. The J gene is TRBJ1-2, the V gene TRBV4-3, with 9 bases aligning to TRBD1. Germline CDR1 and CDR2: LGHNA and YSLEER. This CDR3 comprises 15 residues. J was trimmed by 4 bases and V by 2 bases; bases with no gene match: 5.

This clone appeared once. The chain employs TRBV5-1 and TRBJ2-5, with 8 bases fitting TRBD1. The CDR3 has 13 residues. After removal of 7 bases from V and 2 bases from J, the junction contained 4 bases not matched to a gene. Germline V gives CDR1 SGHRS, CDR2 YFSETQ. This CDR3 is CASGRGPQETQYF. In DNA, the CDR3 is TGCGCCAGCGGCAGGGGGCCACAAGAGACCCAGTACTTC.